Each of the 18 T cell receptor beta chains below was sequenced from the same sample in a study of T cell repertoires in cytomegalovirus infection. No antigen is known for these receptors. MiXCR was run by TCRdb on the reads, yielding one entry per CDR3 protein. The data show about 920,000 distinct CDR3 sequences, 30% to 40% seen once. The starting material was cultured CD8+ T cells from PBMCs, obtained from culture after CMV antigen stimulation. These receptors were taken from a human donor in good health (CMV status not recorded). Some clones in this sample may be carry-over from other donors' samples.

V and J are TRBV6-5 and TRBJ1-5; D is undetermined. The CDR3 is 14 amino acids. V lost 0 bases and J lost 0, with 3 bases in between. Germline loops: CDR1 MNHEY, CDR2 SVGAGI. As DNA, the CDR3 is TGTGCCAGCAGTTACTCCCATAGCAATCAGCCCCAGCATTTT. Residues: CASSYSHSNQPQHF.

V usage is TRBV14 and J usage is TRBJ2-1, with D perhaps matching TRBD1 (6 bases). The V gene's germline CDR1 is SGHDN and CDR2 FVKESK. Deletions cut 2 bases from V and 1 base from J, with 18 bases between. The CDR3 has 18 amino acids. This CDR3 reads CASSQWTAGPLSYNEQFF. The DNA of the CDR3 is TGTGCCAGCAGCCAATGGACAGCTGGGCCCTTATCCTACAATGAGCAGTTCTTC.

The chain links TRBV6-6 to TRBJ2-3; 14 bases fit TRBD2. Germline CDR1 is MNHNY and CDR2 is SVGAGI (reference sequence). CDR3 length: 16 amino acids. J lost 6 bases, V lost 4 bases, and 6 bases had no gene match. The CDR3 reads CASSFPTSGGVDTQYF. The CDR3 nucleotides are TGTGCCAGCAGTTTCCCGACTAGCGGGGGGGTGGATACGCAGTATTTT.

The chain uses TRBV4-1 and TRBJ1-2; 10 nucleotides match TRBD1. Losses at the gene ends were 7 bases for V and 6 bases for J; bases not matched to a gene: 8. Per the germline V gene, CDR1 is MGHRA and CDR2 is YSYEKL. The CDR3 is 14 amino acids. The CDR3 protein is CASTLGQGSDGYTF. The CDR3 DNA sequence: TGCGCCAGCACCCTGGGACAGGGGAGCGATGGCTACACCTTC.

This clonotype was detected a few times. CDR3 sequence reads: CASSYKGSSGQETQYF. In DNA form, the CDR3 reads TGTGCCAGCAGTTATAAGGGGAGTAGCGGGCAAGAGACCCAGTACTTC. The chain combines TRBV6-5 with TRBJ2-5; 7 bases match TRBD2. After removal of 3 bases from V and 2 bases from J, the junction contained 9 bases not matched to a gene. Germline CDR1 MNHEY, CDR2 SVGAGI. The CDR3 is made up of 16 amino acids.

The genes are TRBV12-3 or TRBV12-4 and TRBJ1-2; D may be TRBD1 (6 bases). The CDR3 totals 16 residues. V was clipped by 6 bases and J by 0 bases, with 17 bases between them. In DNA, the CDR3 is TGTGCCAGCAGGGGTCGGACAGATTCTGCTAACTATGGCTACACCTTC. Translated: CASRGRTDSANYGYTF.

This clonotype turned up a few times. The V gene is TRBV28, the J gene TRBJ2-3, with D possibly TRBD2 on 7 matching bases. The CDR3 has 16 amino acids. Trimming removed 3 bases at V and 6 bases at J, with 19 bases between. Germline loops: CDR1 MDHEN, CDR2 SYDVKM. CDR3 nucleotide sequence: TGTGCCAGCAGTTTCTTTCGGAGGGGGGGGAGTGATACGCAGTATTTT. Its translation is CASSFFRRGGSDTQYF. Supplemented by reference TRBV28 and TRBJ2-3, the full variable domain reads DVKVTQSSRYLVKRTGEKVFLECVQDMDHENMFWYRQDPGLGLRLIYFSYDVKMKEKGDIPEGYSVSREKKERFSLILESASTNQTSMYLCASSFFRRGGSDTQYFGPGTRLTVL.

This clonotype was picked up many times. This sequence joins TRBV27 and TRBJ1-1; D gene uncertain. Germline lookup yields CDR1 MNHEY and CDR2 SMNVEV (reference sequence). The ends were cut back, 6 bases at V and 4 bases at J, with 6 bases in the middle. CDR3 length: 11 amino acids. The CDR3 loop is CASSEGTEAFF. As DNA, the CDR3 is TGTGCCAGCAGCGAGGGCACTGAAGCTTTCTTT.

DNA of the CDR3: TGTGCCAGCAGCTTGGATGCAGGGGGCTACACCGGGGAGCTGTTTTTT. Translation: CASSLDAGGYTGELFF. The rearrangement links TRBV5-4 to TRBJ2-2, with TRBD1 matching 8 bases. Germline V gives CDR1 SGHNT, CDR2 YYREEE (reference sequence). The CDR3 totals 16 residues. Trimming at V came to 0 bases and at J to 3 bases, leaving 4 bases not matched to a gene.

The rearrangement uses TRBV28 and TRBJ1-6; unclear D gene. V was clipped by 5 bases and J by 10 bases, with 6 bases between them. The CDR3 runs to 11 residues. Germline V gene data show CDR1 as MDHEN and CDR2 as SYDVKM. The CDR3 region has the DNA TGTGCCAGCAGTGACGAATCACCCCTCCACTTT. Its translation: CASSDESPLHF.

This clonotype was seen more than once but under ten times. The junction and the germline gene differ at one end; a read error may be behind it. The chain combines TRBV10-2 with TRBJ2-5; 8 bases agree with TRBD2. CDR3 length: 13 amino acids. CDR1 is WSHSY and CDR2 is SAAADI in the germline V gene. CDR3 DNA: TGTGCCAGCAGGGCTAGCGGGTGGGAGACCCAGTACTTC. It is translated as CASRASGWETQYF.

V usage is TRBV7-8 and J usage is TRBJ1-2; D unresolved. Germline-derived CDR1 and CDR2 are SGHVS and FQNEAQ. The CDR3 totals 13 residues. The V gene lost 5 bases and the J gene lost 2 bases, with 9 bases spanning the gap. CDR3: CASSTPGNYGYTF. CDR3 DNA: TGTGCCAGCAGCACCCCCGGGAACTATGGCTACACCTTC.

J is TRBJ1-2 and V is TRBV11-2; D is unclear. V was pared by 0 bases and J by 4 bases, with 9 bases between. From germline, CDR1 is SGHAT and CDR2 FQNNGV. The length of the CDR3 is 14 residues. CDR3 in amino acids: CASSLDDGFYGYTF. The CDR3 DNA follows: TGTGCCAGCAGCTTAGACGACGGATTCTATGGCTACACCTTC. Full variable domain (outside the CDR3, taken from reference TRBV11-2 and TRBJ1-2): EAGVAQSPRYKIIEKRQSVAFWCNPISGHATLYWYQQILGQGPKLLIQFQNNGVVDDSQLPKDRFSAERLKGVDSTLKIQPAKLEDSAVYLCASSLDDGFYGYTFGSGTRLTVV.

This clonotype was seen a handful of times. This chain connects TRBV27 to TRBJ1-5, with unresolved D. Between the trimmed V and J ends, which lost 6 bases and 7 bases, there was a span of 13 bases. Germline CDR1 MNHEY, CDR2 SMNVEV (reference sequence). The CDR3 length is 13 residues. The CDR3 nucleotides read TGTGCCAGCAGCCGGGTTAAGGGCCAGCCCCAGCATTTT. As protein: CASSRVKGQPQHF.

Only a few counts were recorded for this clonotype. The chain is built from TRBV6-5 and TRBJ2-7, with D maybe TRBD1 (6 bases). The CDR3 consists of 14 residues. Germline CDR1 reads MNHEY; CDR2 reads SVGAGI. V was cut by 4 bases and J by 1 base, with 11 bases left in between. CDR3 region: CASSSWQGSYEQYF. In nucleotides, the CDR3 is TGTGCCAGCAGTTCGTGGCAGGGGTCCTACGAGCAGTACTTC.

The CDR3 DNA reads as TGTGCCAGCAGCCCCGGTCCCCGGGACACTGAAGCTTTCTTT. Amino acid sequence: CASSPGPRDTEAFF. The J gene is TRBJ1-1, the V gene TRBV7-6; D remains ambiguous. The germline gives CDR1 SGHVS, CDR2 FNYEAQ. Trimming stripped 5 bases from V and 3 bases from J, with 13 bases between. This CDR3 has 14 residues.

The V gene is TRBV7-9, the J gene TRBJ2-5; D uncertain. V lost 4 bases and J 7 bases, leaving 7 bases between the germline ends. The CDR3 consists of 11 residues. Germline CDR1 SEHNR, CDR2 FQNEAQ (reference sequence). CDR3 sequence: CASSSPGTQYF. The CDR3 DNA reads TGTGCCAGCAGCTCCCCAGGGACCCAGTACTTC. Full variable domain (remainder filled in from reference TRBV7-9 and TRBJ2-5): DTGVSQNPRHKITKRGQNVTFRCDPISEHNRLYWYRQTLGQGPEFLTYFQNEAQLEKSRLLSDRFSAERPKGSFSTLEIQRTEQGDSAMYLCASSSPGTQYFGPGTRLLVL.

This clonotype was detected only a few times. V gene TRBV6-6 combines with J gene TRBJ2-7, with D possibly TRBD1 on 6 matching bases. CDR1 and CDR2 (germline): MNHNY, SVGAGI (reference sequence). This CDR3 has 15 residues. The ends were cut back, 4 bases at V and 1 base at J, with 14 bases in the middle. CDR3 sequence: CASSSRGQISYEQYF. DNA for the CDR3: TGTGCCAGCAGTTCCAGAGGACAGATTTCCTACGAGCAGTACTTC.